These 26 T cell receptor beta chains share one sample of origin, sequenced in a study of blood T cells in healthy people across ages. A second roughly 6 to 12 cycle PCR used barcoded and J-beta primers. Via MiXCR, TCRdb re-called the 5' RACE reads, giving one row per CDR3 protein. The repertoire holds more than 1.4 million distinct CDR3 sequences, with around 42% as singletons. The sample consisted of blood. These receptors were taken from a woman between 18 and 29 years old in good health.

This clonotype was seen more than once but under ten times. The chain couples TRBV25-1 to TRBJ2-1; D might be TRBD2 (5 bases). Germline V gives CDR1 MGHDK, CDR2 SYGVNS. The CDR3 has 19 residues. Trimming removed 5 bases from V and 0 bases from J, with 23 bases in between. CDR3: CASSSSRRRANSSYNEQFF. In DNA form, the CDR3 reads TGTGCCAGCAGTTCTTCACGGCGGCGGGCTAACAGCTCCTACAATGAGCAGTTCTTC.

The chain carries TRBV20-1 and TRBJ2-5, with D possibly TRBD2 on 5 matching bases. This CDR3 has 12 amino acids. Trimming removed 0 bases at V and 5 bases at J, with 7 bases between. CDR1 and CDR2 from the germline V gene are DFQATT and SNEGSKA (reference sequence). CDR3 nucleotides: TGCAGTGCTAGAGATCGAGGGGAGACCCAGTACTTC. Translation gives CSARDRGETQYF.

The table lists this clonotype with a few counts. This chain uses TRBV20-1 with TRBJ1-5, with D maybe TRBD1 (6 bases). The germline V gene has CDR1 DFQATT and CDR2 SNEGSKA (reference sequence). The ends were cut back, 6 bases at V and 7 bases at J, with 16 bases in the middle. CDR3 length equals 13 residues. The CDR3 sequence is CSAVQGGGQPQHF. CDR3 in DNA: TGCAGTGCGGTACAGGGAGGAGGGCAGCCCCAGCATTTT.

The gene calls are TRBV4-1 and TRBJ1-2; D unclear. Germline V CDR1 and CDR2: MGHRA, YSYEKL. This CDR3 is 15 amino acids long. Trimming took off 1 base at V and 7 bases at J, with 16 bases between the two ends. The CDR3 coding sequence is TGCGCCAGCAGCCAAGGCGGCCTTCTTCGCGCTGGCTACACCTTC. Protein product: CASSQGGLLRAGYTF.

The gene calls are TRBV28 and TRBJ2-7; perhaps TRBD1 as D (6 bases). The CDR3 sequence is 17 residues long. Germline values: CDR1 MDHEN, CDR2 SYDVKM. With 3 bases removed from V and 2 bases from J, the gap between germline ends came to 20 bases. This chain's CDR3 is CASSFSRIWTVPYEQYF. The CDR3 DNA follows: TGTGCCAGCAGTTTTTCTCGGATCTGGACAGTCCCCTACGAGCAGTACTTC.

J is TRBJ1-5 and V is TRBV5-1; a weak D match, TRBD1 (6 bases). Trimming stripped 3 bases from V and 3 bases from J, with 16 bases between. CDR1 and CDR2 from the germline V gene are SGHRS and YFSETQ. This CDR3 contains 16 residues. CDR3 sequence (DNA): TGCGCCAGCAGCTACGCCGGGACACCAACCAATCAGCCCCAGCATTTT. This codes for CASSYAGTPTNQPQHF.

The chain is built from TRBV6-1 and TRBJ2-4; tentatively, D is TRBD1 or TRBD2 (5 bases each). V was cut by 5 bases and J by 6 bases, with 14 bases left in between. CDR1 MNHNS and CDR2 SASEGT come from the germline V gene. This CDR3 spans 14 amino acids. CDR3 DNA sequence: TGTGCCAGCAGTCCCAGGGAGTTCCCAAACATTCAGTACTTC. Translating gives CASSPREFPNIQYF.

The chain links TRBV29-1 to TRBJ2-2; D unclear. V lost 6 bases and J 1 base, leaving 15 bases between the germline ends. Germline V CDR1 and CDR2: SQVTM, ANQGSEA. The CDR3 spans 15 residues. CDR3 sequence: CSVASSFRNTGELFF. The CDR3 bases are TGCAGCGTGGCCAGCTCATTCAGGAACACCGGGGAGCTGTTTTTT.

This clonotype was counted once. V gene TRBV7-2 combines with J gene TRBJ2-1, with 7 bases lining up with TRBD2. Near its end, the DNA agrees better with TRBJ2-7, so the J call may be wrong. This CDR3 has 17 amino acids. CDR1 and CDR2 (germline): SGHTA, FQGNSA. The CDR3 DNA follows: TGTGCCAGCAGCCCAGGATGGGCGGGGGACCTCTACAATGAGCAGTACTTC. Amino acids: CASSPGWAGDLYNEQYF.

The chain recombines TRBV29-1 with TRBJ2-3; no reliable D call. The CDR3 sequence is 15 residues long. Trimming took 0 bases from V and 0 from J, leaving 10 bases between them. Per germline, CDR1 SQVTM and CDR2 ANQGSEA. CDR3 amino acids: CSVEDYSKSTDTQYF. The CDR3 nucleotides are TGCAGCGTTGAAGACTATTCTAAAAGCACAGATACGCAGTATTTT.

The rearrangement links TRBV6-2 or TRBV6-3 to TRBJ1-5; possible D gene TRBD1, 6 bases. Germline V gene data show CDR1 as MNHEY and CDR2 as SVGEGT. This CDR3 region has 15 residues. The V end was cut by 7 bases, the J end by 4 bases, with 17 bases between. As DNA, the CDR3 is TGTGCCAGCAACAACCCGCAGGGGTGGAATCAGCCCCAGCATTTT. Its protein product is CASNNPQGWNQPQHF.

This clonotype has a handful of counts. The genes are TRBV20-1 and TRBJ2-5; 12 bases map to TRBD2. The junction had 10 bases not matched to a gene; V was cut back by 6 bases and J by 5 bases. Germline CDR1 DFQATT, CDR2 SNEGSKA (reference sequence). The CDR3 contains 15 residues. The CDR3 DNA follows: TGCAGTGCCCCCCGACTAGCGGGAGTAGGGGAGACCCAGTACTTC. Amino acid sequence: CSAPRLAGVGETQYF.

V usage is TRBV20-1 and J usage is TRBJ2-7; D is ambiguous. V was pared by 5 bases and J by 3 bases, with 11 bases between. The CDR3 has 12 amino acids. Looked up from germline, CDR1 is DFQATT and CDR2 is SNEGSKA (reference sequence). CDR3 sequence reads: CSAGPDRYEQYF. In nucleotides, the CDR3 is TGCAGTGCTGGACCGGACCGCTACGAGCAGTACTTC.

The gene calls are TRBV10-1 and TRBJ2-3; D is unresolved. Germline V CDR1 and CDR2: WNHNN, SYGVQD (reference sequence). The CDR3 contains 13 residues. V shed 8 bases and J shed 4 bases, with 13 bases lying between them. CDR3 nucleotide sequence: TGCGCCAGCGGAGATGGGTACGCAGATACGCAGTATTTT. Translating it yields CASGDGYADTQYF.

This clonotype was observed a few times. The V call is TRBV10-2, the J call TRBJ2-3; 7 positions agree with TRBD2. The germline V gene encodes CDR1 WSHSY and CDR2 SAAADI. The CDR3 is 18 amino acids. The junction had 11 bases not matched to a gene; V was cut back by 0 bases and J by 2 bases. CDR3 loop: CASSESRLLAVITDTQYF. The CDR3 DNA is TGCGCCAGCAGTGAGTCCAGGCTTCTAGCGGTGATCACAGATACGCAGTATTTT.

This clonotype was counted only a few times. The chain couples TRBV7-3 to TRBJ2-1; D may be TRBD2 (6 bases). The CDR3 runs to 17 residues. V gave up 3 bases and J gave up 1 base, with 16 bases separating them. The germline V gene encodes CDR1 SGHTA and CDR2 FQGTGA. DNA of the CDR3: TGTGCCAGCAGCTTGATGGGCGGCGGGGCGTCCTACAATGAGCAGTTCTTC. Its translation: CASSLMGGGASYNEQFF.

The rearrangement uses TRBV5-5 and TRBJ2-6, with D hard to call. CDR3 length: 13 residues. The V end was cut by 9 bases, the J end by 2 bases, with 9 bases between. Germline lookup yields CDR1 SGHKS and CDR2 YYEKEE (reference sequence). The CDR3 nucleotides read TGTGCCAACTCCTCCCCTGGGGCCAACGTCCTGACTTTC. This sequence encodes CANSSPGANVLTF.

This clonotype was detected ten times or more. The chain couples TRBV20-1 to TRBJ1-5; perhaps TRBD1 as D (5 bases). Trimming removed 5 bases from V and 6 bases from J, with 17 bases in between. This CDR3 has 14 amino acids. The germline V gene has CDR1 DFQATT and CDR2 SNEGSKA (reference sequence). In nucleotides, the CDR3 is TGCAGTGCTGAGTCCCGGGACTCGATTCAGCCCCAGCATTTT. Its translation is CSAESRDSIQPQHF.

The chain employs TRBV20-1 and TRBJ1-2; D uncertain. Trimming cost V 1 base and J 2 bases, with 8 bases left between them. In germline, CDR1 is DFQATT, CDR2 SNEGSKA (reference sequence). The CDR3 spans 13 residues. The CDR3 reads CSARADKNYGYTF. The DNA for the CDR3 is TGCAGTGCTAGAGCCGACAAGAACTATGGCTACACCTTC.

Regarding this clonotype: At one end, the junction sequence differs from germline, possibly due to a read error. The CDR3 spells CATGRDEQDTQYF. The CDR3 nucleotides are TGTGCCACCGGCAGAGATGAGCAAGATACGCAGTATTTT. The gene calls are TRBV15 and TRBJ2-3; D unclear. CDR3 length equals 13 residues. The germline V gene encodes CDR1 LNHNV and CDR2 YYDKDF (reference sequence).

The rearrangement joins TRBV9 to TRBJ2-1; D possibly corresponds to TRBD1 (6 bases). The germline gives CDR1 SGDLS, CDR2 YYNGEE. There are 12 residues in the CDR3. The V gene lost 4 bases and the J gene lost 11 bases, with 13 bases spanning the gap. This CDR3 is CASSSDRSKQFF. The CDR3 nucleotides read TGTGCCAGCAGCTCGGACAGATCGAAGCAGTTCTTC. Looking up the rest from reference TRBV9 and TRBJ2-1 gives the full variable domain: DSGVTQTPKHLITATGQRVTLRCSPRSGDLSVYWYQQSLDQGLQFLIQYYNGEERAKGNILERFSAQQFPDLHSELNLSSLELGDSALYFCASSSDRSKQFFGPGTRLTVL.

This clonotype has a handful of counts. The chain employs TRBV20-1 and TRBJ2-3; TRBD2 matches 9 bases. The CDR3 has 16 residues. The germline V gene encodes CDR1 DFQATT and CDR2 SNEGSKA (reference sequence). Trimming removed 4 bases from V and 2 bases from J; junction bases left unmatched: 10. The CDR3 region has the DNA TGCAGTGCTATAGCGGGAGAGTCTGGCCTCACAGATACGCAGTATTTT. It translates to CSAIAGESGLTDTQYF.

The rearrangement links TRBV9 to TRBJ2-1; 7 bases line up with TRBD2. Germline V gives CDR1 SGDLS, CDR2 YYNGEE. This CDR3 region has 14 residues. With V trimmed by 4 bases and J by 8 bases, 9 bases remained unmatched. The chain's CDR3 is CASSLRGLEDEQFF. CDR3 DNA: TGTGCCAGCAGCCTCCGCGGACTAGAGGATGAGCAGTTCTTC.

The CDR3 coding sequence is TGTGCCAGCAGTTACGCCCTTCTCGGGACCTACAATGAGCAGTACTTC. As protein: CASSYALLGTYNEQYF. The V and J genes are TRBV6-5 and TRBJ2-1, with D possibly called TRBD1 or TRBD2 (5 bases each). The J call may be mistaken, given a closer DNA end match to TRBJ2-7. The CDR3 has 16 residues. The germline V gene encodes CDR1 MNHEY and CDR2 SVGAGI.

This clonotype was seen only a few times. V usage is TRBV20-1 and J usage is TRBJ2-1; D is unresolved. V was cut by 3 bases and J by 2 bases, with 11 bases left in between. From germline, CDR1 is DFQATT and CDR2 SNEGSKA (reference sequence). The CDR3 has 14 residues. CDR3 residues: CSASLAPTYNEQFF. For the CDR3, the DNA is TGCAGTGCTAGTCTGGCTCCCACCTACAATGAGCAGTTCTTC.

The chain combines TRBV2 with TRBJ2-7; D possibly uses TRBD1 or TRBD2 (5 bases each). Germline V gene sequence: CDR1 SNHLY, CDR2 FYNNEI. Trimming cost V 3 bases and J 0 bases, with 15 bases left between them. The CDR3 has 16 residues. CDR3 sequence reads: CASSDYGTKSSYEQYF. DNA for the CDR3: TGTGCCAGCAGTGATTATGGGACCAAAAGCTCCTACGAGCAGTACTTC.